This T cell receptor beta chain was identified during a study of tissue T cells after allogeneic stem cell transplantation. Study outcomes and limitations: Sampling depth was limited, and the cohort was small and clinically varied.

Worth noting for this clone: The antigen is not known.

Sequencing used immunoSEQ multiplex PCR; TCRdb keeps in-frame clones, though not all of them. The sample carries about 6,800 clones, about 50% recorded once. The CDR3 is made up of 15 amino acids. Trimming shortened V by 1 base and J by 0 bases, and 8 bases separated the two germline ends. Germline-derived CDR1 and CDR2 are LNHNV and YYDKDF (reference sequence). This TCR came from a female donor older than 55 with lung cancer. The starting material was duodenum tissue, obtained at autopsy. The chain combines TRBV15 with TRBJ2-3, with D perhaps TRBD1 (5 bases). The CDR3 region has the DNA TGTGCCACCAGCAGAGGCGGACATAGCACAGATACGCAGTATTTT. Its protein is CATSRGGHSTDTQYF.